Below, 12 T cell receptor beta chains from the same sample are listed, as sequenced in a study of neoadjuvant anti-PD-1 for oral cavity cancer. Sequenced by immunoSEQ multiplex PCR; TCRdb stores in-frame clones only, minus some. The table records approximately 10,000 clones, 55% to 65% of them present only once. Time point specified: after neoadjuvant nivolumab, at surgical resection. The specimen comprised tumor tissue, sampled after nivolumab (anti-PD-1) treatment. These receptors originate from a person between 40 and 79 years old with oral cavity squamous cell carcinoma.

CDR3 amino acids: CSARGAETEAFF. CDR3 nucleotide sequence: TGCAGCGCCCGAGGAGCCGAAACTGAAGCTTTCTTT. This rearrangement joins TRBV29-1 to TRBJ1-1; D remains ambiguous. The V and J ends lost 7 bases and 5 bases respectively, with 14 bases between them. CDR1 and CDR2 (germline): SQVTM, ANQGSEA. CDR3 length: 12 residues. Combining the CDR3 with reference TRBV29-1 and TRBJ1-1 gives the whole variable domain SAVISQKPSRDICQRGTSLTIQCQVDSQVTMMFWYRQQPGQSLTLIATANQGSEATYESGFVIDKFPISRPNLTFSTLTVSNMSPEDSSIYLCSARGAETEAFFGQGTRLTVV.

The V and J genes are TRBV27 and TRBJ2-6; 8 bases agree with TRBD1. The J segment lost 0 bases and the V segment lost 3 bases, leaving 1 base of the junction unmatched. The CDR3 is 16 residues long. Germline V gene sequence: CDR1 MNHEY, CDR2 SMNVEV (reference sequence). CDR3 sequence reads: CASSFTGGSGANVLTF. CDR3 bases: TGTGCCAGCAGTTTTACAGGGGGCTCTGGGGCCAACGTCCTGACTTTC.

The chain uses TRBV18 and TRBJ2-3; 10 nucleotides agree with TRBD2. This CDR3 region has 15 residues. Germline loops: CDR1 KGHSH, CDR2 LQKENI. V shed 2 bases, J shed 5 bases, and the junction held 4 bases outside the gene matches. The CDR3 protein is CASSPSGRAGDTQYF. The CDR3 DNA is TGTGCCAGCTCACCAAGCGGGAGGGCCGGAGATACGCAGTATTTT.

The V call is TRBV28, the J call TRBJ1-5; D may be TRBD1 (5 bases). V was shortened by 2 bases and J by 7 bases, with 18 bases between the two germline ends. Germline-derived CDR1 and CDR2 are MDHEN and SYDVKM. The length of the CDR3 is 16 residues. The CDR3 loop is CASSLGAGGVGQPQHF. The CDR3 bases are TGTGCCAGCAGTTTAGGGGCAGGTGGCGTCGGGCAGCCCCAGCATTTT. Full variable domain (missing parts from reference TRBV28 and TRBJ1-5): DVKVTQSSRYLVKRTGEKVFLECVQDMDHENMFWYRQDPGLGLRLIYFSYDVKMKEKGDIPEGYSVSREKKERFSLILESASTNQTSMYLCASSLGAGGVGQPQHFGDGTRLSIL.

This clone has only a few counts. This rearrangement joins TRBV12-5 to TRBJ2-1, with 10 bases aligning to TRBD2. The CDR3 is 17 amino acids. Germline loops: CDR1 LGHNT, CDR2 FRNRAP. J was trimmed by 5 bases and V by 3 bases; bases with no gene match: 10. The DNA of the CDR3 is TGTGCTAGTGGTTTCTCACCGGGACTAGCGATTGACAATGAGCAGTTCTTC. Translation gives CASGFSPGLAIDNEQFF.

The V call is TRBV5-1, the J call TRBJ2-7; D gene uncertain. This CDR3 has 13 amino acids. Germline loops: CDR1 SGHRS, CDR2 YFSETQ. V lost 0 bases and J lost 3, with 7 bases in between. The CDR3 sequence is CASSLADYYEQYF. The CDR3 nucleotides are TGCGCCAGCAGCTTGGCTGATTACTACGAGCAGTACTTC. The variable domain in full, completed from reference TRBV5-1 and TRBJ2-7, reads KAGVTQTPRYLIKTRGQQVTLSCSPISGHRSVSWYQQTPGQGLQFLFEYFSETQRNKGNFPGRFSGRQFSNSRSEMNVSTLELGDSALYLCASSLADYYEQYFGPGTRLTVT.

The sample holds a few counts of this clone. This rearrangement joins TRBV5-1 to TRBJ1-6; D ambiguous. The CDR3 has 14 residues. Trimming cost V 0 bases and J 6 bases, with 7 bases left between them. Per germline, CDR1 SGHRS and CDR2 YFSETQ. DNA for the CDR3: TGCGCCAGCAGCTTGGTTTCAAGTAATTCACCCCTCCACTTT. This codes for CASSLVSSNSPLHF.

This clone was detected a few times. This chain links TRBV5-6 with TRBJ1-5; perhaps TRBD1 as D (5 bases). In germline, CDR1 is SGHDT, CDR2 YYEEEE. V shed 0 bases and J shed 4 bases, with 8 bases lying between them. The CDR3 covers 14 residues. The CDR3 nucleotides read TGTGCCAGCAGCTTGGGACAGCCTAATCAGCCCCAGCATTTT. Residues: CASSLGQPNQPQHF. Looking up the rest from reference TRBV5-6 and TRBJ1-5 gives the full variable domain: DAGVTQSPTHLIKTRGQQVTLRCSPKSGHDTVSWYQQALGQGPQFIFQYYEEEERQRGNFPDRFSGHQFPNYSSELNVNALLLGDSALYLCASSLGQPNQPQHFGDGTRLSIL.

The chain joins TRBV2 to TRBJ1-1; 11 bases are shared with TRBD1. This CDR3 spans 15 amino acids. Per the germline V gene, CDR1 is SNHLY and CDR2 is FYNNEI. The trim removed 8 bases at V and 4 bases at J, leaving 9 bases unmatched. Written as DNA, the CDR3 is TGTGCCAGCGCCCGGGGACAGGGGGGAGTCACTGAAGCTTTCTTT. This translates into CASARGQGGVTEAFF.

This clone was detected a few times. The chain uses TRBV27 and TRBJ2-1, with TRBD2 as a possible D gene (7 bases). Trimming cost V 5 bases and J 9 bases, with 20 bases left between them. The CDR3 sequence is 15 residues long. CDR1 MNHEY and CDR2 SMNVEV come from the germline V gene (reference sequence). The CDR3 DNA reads TGTGCCAGCAGTCCGGGGGGCAGTCTGCGGGGTGAGCAGTTCTTC. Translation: CASSPGGSLRGEQFF.

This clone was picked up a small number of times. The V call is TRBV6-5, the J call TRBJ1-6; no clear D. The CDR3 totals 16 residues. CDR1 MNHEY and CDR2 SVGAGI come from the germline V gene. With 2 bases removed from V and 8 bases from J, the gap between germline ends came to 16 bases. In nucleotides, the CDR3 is TGTGCCAGCAGTTACCGGCCAGGAGCGCTATATTCACCCCTCCACTTT. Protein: CASSYRPGALYSPLHF.

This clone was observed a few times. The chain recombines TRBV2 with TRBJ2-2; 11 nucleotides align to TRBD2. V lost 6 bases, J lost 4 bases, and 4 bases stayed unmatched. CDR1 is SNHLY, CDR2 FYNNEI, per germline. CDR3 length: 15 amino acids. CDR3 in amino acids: CASRETSGGTGELFF. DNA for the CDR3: TGTGCCAGCAGGGAAACTAGCGGGGGCACCGGGGAGCTGTTTTTT.